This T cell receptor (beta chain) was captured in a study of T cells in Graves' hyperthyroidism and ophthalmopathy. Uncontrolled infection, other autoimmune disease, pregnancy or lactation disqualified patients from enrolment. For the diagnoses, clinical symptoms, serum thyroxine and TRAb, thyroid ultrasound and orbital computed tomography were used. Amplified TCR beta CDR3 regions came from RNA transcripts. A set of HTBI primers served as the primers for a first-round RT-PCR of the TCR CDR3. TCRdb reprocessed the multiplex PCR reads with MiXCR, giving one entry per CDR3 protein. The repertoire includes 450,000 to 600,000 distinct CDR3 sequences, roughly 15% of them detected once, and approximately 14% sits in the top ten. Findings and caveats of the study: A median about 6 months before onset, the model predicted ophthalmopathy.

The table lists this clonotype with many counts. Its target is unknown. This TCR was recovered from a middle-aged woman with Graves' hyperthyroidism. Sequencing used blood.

CDR3 in amino acids: CASTVAGDYNEQFF. CDR3 bases: TGTGCCAGCACAGTCGCGGGGGACTACAATGAGCAGTTCTTC. The chain carries TRBV27 and TRBJ2-1; 7 positions agree with TRBD2. CDR1 is MNHEY and CDR2 is SMNVEV in the germline V gene (reference sequence). The CDR3 spans 14 residues. V trimming: 7 bases; J trimming: 3 bases; junction bases outside the gene matches: 6.